This T cell receptor (beta chain) derives from a study of T cells after yellow fever vaccination. Trimming removed 0 bases from V and 4 bases from J, with 16 bases in between. This CDR3 contains 16 residues. Per germline, CDR1 MNHNS and CDR2 SASEGT. A few counts support this clonotype. Its antigen is not known. TCRdb redid the calling of the 5' RACE reads with MiXCR, one entry per CDR3 protein. The sample carries about 320,000 distinct CDR3 sequences, around 13% recorded once. Findings and caveats of the study: Post-booster samples contained most primary-vaccination clones (approximately 96% CD4, around 88% CD8). Researchers noted that a small share of clonotypes showed up in both CD4 and CD8 compartments. The bulk population could contribute abundant contaminating clonotypes to FACS-sorted repertoires.

The source of this sequence is a man between 18 and 29 years old who received the YFV17D yellow fever vaccine. Material: CD4+ T cells sorted from PBMCs, obtained 15 days after the yellow fever booster vaccination. This rearrangement joins TRBV6-1 to TRBJ2-7; tentative D call: TRBD2 (6 bases). The CDR3: CASSEAVRDFLYEQYV. In DNA, the CDR3 is TGTGCCAGCAGTGAAGCGGTCCGGGACTTCCTATACGAGCAGTACGTC.